This T cell receptor (beta chain) was sequenced during a study of glioma-infiltrating T cells after dendritic cell vaccination (dated by TCRdb to between 2015 and 2016). About the investigation overall: The cohort included some 15 glioblastoma patients drawn from Phase I and II dendritic cell vaccination trials, of whom 9 were newly diagnosed and 6 had recurrent disease. Patients received autologous tumor lysate-pulsed dendritic cell vaccination between about 2003 and 2013. To make the vaccine, monocyte-derived dendritic cells were cultured for 7 to 8 days with IL-4 and GM-CSF and then pulsed overnight with autologous tumor lysate. Three intradermal dendritic cell vaccine injections were administered to patients at biweekly intervals in the arm below the axilla. Deep sequencing of TCR beta CDR3 regions was used to quantify tumor-infiltrating lymphocyte content and compare tumor and blood repertoires in dendritic cell-vaccinated glioblastoma patients. Survival after dendritic cell vaccination was correlated with TCR sequencing metrics, including TIL content and tumor-blood repertoire overlap.

Taken with the paper, the label for time point translates to: after dendritic cell vaccination, including at tumor progression/relapse. Patients were selected on the basis of adequate residual fresh-frozen tumor tissue and more than two years of available survival data. Molecular status otherwise varied across the glioblastoma patients, but none of them carried an isocitrate dehydrogenase mutation. PBMC were collected before vaccination, two weeks after the third vaccination, and at tumor progression if progression occurred. The Qiagen DNeasy Blood extraction Kit was used for extraction of genomic DNA. On the study overall, not on this receptor specifically: The response model built on TCR overlap across three groups was characterized as speculative, with prospective validation still needed. The cohort was small and heterogeneous, and full blood and tumor sets were available for few patients, with initial-recurrent tumor pairs available for even fewer patients. After dendritic cell vaccination, a higher estimated pretreatment TIL content predicted longer time to progression and overall survival. TCR clonality showed no direct relationship with survival, which suggests that a diverse polyclonal response may be important.

The immunoSEQ assay amplified TCRB CDR3 regions from 1.5 to 2.5 micrograms of genomic DNA, or from all available DNA when less than that amount was available. Multiplex PCR used 60 forward primers for TCR V beta segments and 13 reverse primers for J beta segments. To estimate reads per starting template, synthetic control templates were spiked into each sample at limiting dilution. Sequencing produced 87 bp reads on the Illumina HiSeq System. Per the original workflow: PCR and sequencing errors were removed by a nearest neighbor algorithm that merged closely related sequences. TCR overlap was measured as the percentage of unique tumor TCR beta sequences that were also present in the peripheral blood of the same patient. The clones in this table, taken by TCRdb from immuneACCESS, are in-frame only. Not every clone is retained; where verified, under half of the shortfall comes from an unresolved V gene, and the cause of the rest is unknown. V and J calls and clone size are copied from that table; D and trimming were computed from the DNA. A total of roughly 60,000 clones appear in this sample, about nine tenths of them only once. Of the sample, around a tenth falls within the top ten clones.

About this clone: Its specific antigen is unknown. No much larger clone is present one base from it, and per-base qualities are unavailable.

CDR3 length: 15 amino acids, cysteine to phenylalanine. Only the CDR3 DNA is retained, 45 bases long and in frame from the first base. CDR1 is given as SEHNR and CDR2 as FQNEAQ, both from the germline V gene (reference sequence). After removal of 3 bases from V and 5 bases from J, the junction retains 5 bases not matched to a gene. The sequences come from blood, collected after dendritic cell vaccination. The TCR comes from a human donor with glioblastoma. The chain is encoded by TRBV7-9 joined to TRBJ1-1, with TRBD1 identical over 11 junction bases. CDR3 protein: CASSFGDRGRTEAFF. The DNA is TGTGCCAGCAGCTTCGGGGACAGGGGGAGGACTGAAGCTTTCTTT.